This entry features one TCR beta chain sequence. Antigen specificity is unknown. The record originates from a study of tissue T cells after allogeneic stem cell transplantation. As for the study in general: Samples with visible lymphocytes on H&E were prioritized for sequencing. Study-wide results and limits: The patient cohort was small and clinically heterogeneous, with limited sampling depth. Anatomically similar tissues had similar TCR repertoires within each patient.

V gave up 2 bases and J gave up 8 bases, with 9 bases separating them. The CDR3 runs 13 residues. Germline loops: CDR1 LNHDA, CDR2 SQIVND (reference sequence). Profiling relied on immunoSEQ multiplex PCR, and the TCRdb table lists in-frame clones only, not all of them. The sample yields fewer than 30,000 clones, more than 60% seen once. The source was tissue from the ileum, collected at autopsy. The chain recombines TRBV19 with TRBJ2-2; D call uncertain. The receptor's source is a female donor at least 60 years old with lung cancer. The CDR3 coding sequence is TGTGCCAGTAGTATATTGGGAAGGGGGGAGCTGTTTTTT. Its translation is CASSILGRGELFF.